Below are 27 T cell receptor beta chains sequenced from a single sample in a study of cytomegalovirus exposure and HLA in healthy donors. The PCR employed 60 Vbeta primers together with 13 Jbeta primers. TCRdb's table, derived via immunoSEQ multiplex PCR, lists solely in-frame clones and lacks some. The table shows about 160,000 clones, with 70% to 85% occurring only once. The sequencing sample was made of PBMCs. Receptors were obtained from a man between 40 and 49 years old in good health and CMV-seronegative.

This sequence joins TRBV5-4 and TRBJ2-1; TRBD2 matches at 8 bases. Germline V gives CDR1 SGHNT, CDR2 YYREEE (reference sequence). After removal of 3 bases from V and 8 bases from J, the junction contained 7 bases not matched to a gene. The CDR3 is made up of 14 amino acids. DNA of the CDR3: TGTGCCAGCAGCTACACTAGCGGTGACGATGAGCAGTTCTTC. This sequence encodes CASSYTSGDDEQFF.

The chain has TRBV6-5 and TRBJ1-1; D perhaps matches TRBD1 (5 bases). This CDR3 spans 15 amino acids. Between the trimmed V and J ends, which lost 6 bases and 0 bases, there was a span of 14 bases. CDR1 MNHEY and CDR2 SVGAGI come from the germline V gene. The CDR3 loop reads CASRIFDSMNTEAFF. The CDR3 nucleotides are TGTGCCAGCAGAATTTTCGACAGCATGAACACTGAAGCTTTCTTT.

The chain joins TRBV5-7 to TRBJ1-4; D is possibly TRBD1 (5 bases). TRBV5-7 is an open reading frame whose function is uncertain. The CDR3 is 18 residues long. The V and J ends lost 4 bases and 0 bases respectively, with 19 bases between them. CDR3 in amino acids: CASSPEPQTAATNEKLFF. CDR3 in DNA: TGTGCCAGCAGCCCCGAACCACAGACAGCTGCAACTAATGAAAAACTGTTTTTT.

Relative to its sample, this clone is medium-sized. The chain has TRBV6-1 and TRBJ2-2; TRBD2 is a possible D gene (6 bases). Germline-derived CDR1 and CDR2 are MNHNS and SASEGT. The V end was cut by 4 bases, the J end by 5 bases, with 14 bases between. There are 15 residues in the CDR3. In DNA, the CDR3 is TGTGCCAGCAGTGGGGGCTGGGGGGAGACCGGGGAGCTGTTTTTT. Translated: CASSGGWGETGELFF.

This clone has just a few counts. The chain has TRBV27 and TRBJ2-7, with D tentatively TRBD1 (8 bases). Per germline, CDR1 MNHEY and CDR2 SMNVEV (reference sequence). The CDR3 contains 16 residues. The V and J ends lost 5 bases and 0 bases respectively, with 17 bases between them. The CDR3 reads CASSALTGGGSYEQYF. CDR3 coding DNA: TGTGCCAGCAGTGCCCTAACAGGGGGGGGCTCCTACGAGCAGTACTTC.

As DNA, the CDR3 is TGTGCCAGCAGCCTCTGGGGCCAGCCCCAGCATTTT. It specifies CASSLWGQPQHF. This rearrangement joins TRBV7-9 to TRBJ1-5, with D possibly TRBD1 on 5 matching bases. The ends were cut back, 5 bases at V and 7 bases at J, with 9 bases in the middle. The CDR3 loop spans 12 amino acids. CDR1 is SEHNR, CDR2 FQNEAQ, per germline (reference sequence).

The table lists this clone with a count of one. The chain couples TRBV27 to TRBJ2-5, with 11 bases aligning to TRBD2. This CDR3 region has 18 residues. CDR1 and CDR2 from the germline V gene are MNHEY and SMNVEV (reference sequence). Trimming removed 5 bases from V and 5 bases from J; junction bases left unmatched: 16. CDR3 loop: CASSPLAGGLSDRETQYF. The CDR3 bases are TGTGCCAGCAGTCCGCTAGCGGGGGGACTCTCCGATCGGGAGACCCAGTACTTC.

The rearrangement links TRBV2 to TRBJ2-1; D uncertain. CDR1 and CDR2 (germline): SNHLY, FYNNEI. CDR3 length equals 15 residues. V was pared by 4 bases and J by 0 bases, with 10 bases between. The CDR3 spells CASSAPTYSYNEQFF. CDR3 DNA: TGTGCCAGCAGTGCCCCGACTTACTCCTACAATGAGCAGTTCTTC.

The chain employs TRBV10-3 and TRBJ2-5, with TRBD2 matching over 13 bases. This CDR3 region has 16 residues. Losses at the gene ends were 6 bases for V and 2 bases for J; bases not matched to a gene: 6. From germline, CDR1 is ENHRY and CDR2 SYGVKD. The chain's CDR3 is CAIRPTSGGDQETQYF. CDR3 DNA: TGTGCCATCAGGCCCACTAGCGGGGGGGATCAAGAGACCCAGTACTTC.

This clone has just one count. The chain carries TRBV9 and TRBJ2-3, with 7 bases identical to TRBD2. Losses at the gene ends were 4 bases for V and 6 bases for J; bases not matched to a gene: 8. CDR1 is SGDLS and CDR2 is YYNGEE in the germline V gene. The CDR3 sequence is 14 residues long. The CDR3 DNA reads TGTGCCAGCAGCTCGGGGGGTTCTTACGATACGCAGTATTTT. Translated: CASSSGGSYDTQYF.

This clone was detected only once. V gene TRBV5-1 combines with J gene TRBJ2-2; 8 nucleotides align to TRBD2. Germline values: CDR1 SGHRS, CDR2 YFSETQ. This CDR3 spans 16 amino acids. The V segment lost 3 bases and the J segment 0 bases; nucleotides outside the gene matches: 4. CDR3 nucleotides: TGCGCCAGCAGCTCGGGACTAGGTCCGAACACCGGGGAGCTGTTTTTT. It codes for CASSSGLGPNTGELFF.

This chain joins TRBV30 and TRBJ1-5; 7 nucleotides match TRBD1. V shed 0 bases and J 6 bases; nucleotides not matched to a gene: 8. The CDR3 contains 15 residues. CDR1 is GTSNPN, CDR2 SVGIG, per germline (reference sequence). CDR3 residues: CAWSVRRGAGQPQHF. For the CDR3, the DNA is TGTGCCTGGAGTGTACGCAGGGGGGCGGGTCAGCCCCAGCATTTT.

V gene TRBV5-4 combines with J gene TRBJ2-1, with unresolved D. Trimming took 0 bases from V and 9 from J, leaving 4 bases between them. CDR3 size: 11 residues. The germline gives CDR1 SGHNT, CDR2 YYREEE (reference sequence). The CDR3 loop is CASSLELEQFF. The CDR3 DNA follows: TGTGCCAGCAGCTTGGAACTTGAGCAGTTCTTC.

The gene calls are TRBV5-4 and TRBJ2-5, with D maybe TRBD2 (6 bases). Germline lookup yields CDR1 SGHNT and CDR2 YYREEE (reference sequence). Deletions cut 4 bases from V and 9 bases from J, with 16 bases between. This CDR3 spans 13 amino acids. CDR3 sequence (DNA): TGTGCCAGCAGCCTCCCGGGACTGCATTCCCAGTACTTC. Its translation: CASSLPGLHSQYF.

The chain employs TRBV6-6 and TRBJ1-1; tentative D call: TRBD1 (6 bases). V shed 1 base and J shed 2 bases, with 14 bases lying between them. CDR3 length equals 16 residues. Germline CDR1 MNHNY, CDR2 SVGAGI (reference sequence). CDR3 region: CASSYLAGQVNTEAFF. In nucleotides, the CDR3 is TGTGCCAGCAGTTACTTAGCGGGACAAGTAAACACTGAAGCTTTCTTT.

CDR3 coding DNA: TGTGCCAGCAGCACACACAGGGAGGGGATGAACACTGAAGCTTTCTTT. Translation gives CASSTHREGMNTEAFF. The chain recombines TRBV9 with TRBJ1-1, with D possibly TRBD1 on 6 matching bases. V was pared by 4 bases and J by 0 bases, with 16 bases between. Germline lookup yields CDR1 SGDLS and CDR2 YYNGEE. The CDR3 consists of 16 residues.

CDR3 bases: TGTGCCAGCAGTCAGGACAGGGTTGGATATGGCTACACCTTC. Its translation: CASSQDRVGYGYTF. The rearrangement links TRBV5-8 to TRBJ1-2, with 8 bases identical to TRBD1. Germline CDR1 and CDR2: SGHTS and YDEGEE. J lost 5 bases, V lost 5 bases, and 8 bases had no gene match. The CDR3 is made up of 14 amino acids.

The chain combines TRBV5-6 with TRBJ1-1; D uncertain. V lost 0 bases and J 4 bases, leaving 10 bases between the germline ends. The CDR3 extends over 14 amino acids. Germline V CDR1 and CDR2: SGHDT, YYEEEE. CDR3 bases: TGTGCCAGCAGCTTGGGTGGGAGCGCCACTGAAGCTTTCTTT. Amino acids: CASSLGGSATEAFF.

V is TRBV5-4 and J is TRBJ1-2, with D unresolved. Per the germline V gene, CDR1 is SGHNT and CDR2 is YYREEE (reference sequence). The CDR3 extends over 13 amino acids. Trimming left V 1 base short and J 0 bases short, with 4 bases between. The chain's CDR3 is CASSLTANYGYTF. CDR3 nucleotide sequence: TGTGCCAGCAGCTTGACAGCTAACTATGGCTACACCTTC.

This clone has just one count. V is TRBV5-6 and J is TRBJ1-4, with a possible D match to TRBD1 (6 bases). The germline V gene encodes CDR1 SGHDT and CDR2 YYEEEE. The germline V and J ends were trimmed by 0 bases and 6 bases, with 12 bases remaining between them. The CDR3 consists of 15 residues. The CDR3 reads CASSLGQGLDEKLFF. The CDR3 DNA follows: TGTGCCAGCAGCTTGGGCCAGGGGCTCGATGAAAAACTGTTTTTT.

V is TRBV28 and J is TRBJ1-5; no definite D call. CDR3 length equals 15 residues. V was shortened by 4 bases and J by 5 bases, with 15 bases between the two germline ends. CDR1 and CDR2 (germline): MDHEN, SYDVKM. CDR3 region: CASSYPGGDHQPQHF. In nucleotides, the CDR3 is TGTGCCAGCAGTTACCCAGGCGGGGATCATCAGCCCCAGCATTTT. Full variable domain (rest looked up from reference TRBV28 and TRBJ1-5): DVKVTQSSRYLVKRTGEKVFLECVQDMDHENMFWYRQDPGLGLRLIYFSYDVKMKEKGDIPEGYSVSREKKERFSLILESASTNQTSMYLCASSYPGGDHQPQHFGDGTRLSIL.

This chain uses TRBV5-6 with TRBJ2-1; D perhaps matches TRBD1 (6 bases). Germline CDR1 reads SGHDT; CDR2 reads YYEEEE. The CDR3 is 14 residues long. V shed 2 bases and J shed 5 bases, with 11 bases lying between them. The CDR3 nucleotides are TGTGCCAGCAGCTTAGACAGGTTCGACAATGAGCAGTTCTTC. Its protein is CASSLDRFDNEQFF.

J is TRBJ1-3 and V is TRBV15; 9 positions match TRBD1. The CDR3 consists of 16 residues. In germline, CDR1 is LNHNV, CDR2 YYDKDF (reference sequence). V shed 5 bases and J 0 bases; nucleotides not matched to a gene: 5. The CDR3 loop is CATSPGQGFSGNTIYF. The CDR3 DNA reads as TGTGCCACCAGCCCGGGACAGGGCTTCTCTGGAAACACCATATATTTT.

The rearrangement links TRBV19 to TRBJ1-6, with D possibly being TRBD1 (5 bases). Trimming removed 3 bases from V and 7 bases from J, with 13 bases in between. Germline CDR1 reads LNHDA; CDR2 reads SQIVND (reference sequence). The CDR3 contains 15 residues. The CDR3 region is CASSIQLTANSPLHF. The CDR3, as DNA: TGTGCCAGTAGTATCCAGCTGACAGCAAATTCACCCCTCCACTTT.

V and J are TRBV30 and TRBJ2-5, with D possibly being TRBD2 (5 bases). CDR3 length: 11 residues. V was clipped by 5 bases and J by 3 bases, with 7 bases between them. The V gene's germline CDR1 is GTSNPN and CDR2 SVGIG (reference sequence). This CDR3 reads CAWRGEETQYF. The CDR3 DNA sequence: TGTGCCTGGCGGGGAGAAGAGACCCAGTACTTC.

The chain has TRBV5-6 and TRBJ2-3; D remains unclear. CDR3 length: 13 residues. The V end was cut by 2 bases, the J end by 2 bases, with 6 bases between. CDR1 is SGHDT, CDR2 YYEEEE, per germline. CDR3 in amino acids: CASSFGNTDTQYF. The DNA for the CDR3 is TGTGCCAGCAGCTTTGGCAACACAGATACGCAGTATTTT.

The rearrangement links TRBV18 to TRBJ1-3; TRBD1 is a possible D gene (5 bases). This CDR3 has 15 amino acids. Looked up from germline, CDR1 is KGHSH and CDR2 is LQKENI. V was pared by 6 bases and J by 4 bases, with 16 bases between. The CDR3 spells CASSPLGQNGNTIYF. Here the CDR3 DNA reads TGTGCCAGCTCCCCCCTGGGGCAGAACGGAAACACCATATATTTT.